A single sample gave rise to the 30 T cell receptor beta chains below, sequenced in a study of cytomegalovirus exposure and HLA in healthy donors. Method: immunoSEQ multiplex PCR; TCRdb's copy keeps in-frame clones and lacks some. The data contain 85,000 to 95,000 clones, roughly 96% of them singletons. Sequences were obtained from PBMCs. The receptors derive from a young man in good health and CMV-seronegative.

The rearrangement links TRBV30 to TRBJ2-6; no clear D gene. Germline CDR1 and CDR2: GTSNPN and SVGIG (reference sequence). The CDR3 length is 13 residues. Trimming stripped 4 bases from V and 4 bases from J, with 8 bases between. CDR3: CAWTNSGANVLTF. For the CDR3, the DNA is TGTGCCTGGACAAATTCAGGGGCCAACGTCCTGACTTTC.

This rearrangement joins TRBV11-2 to TRBJ2-5, with TRBD2 matching over 7 bases. The germline gives CDR1 SGHAT, CDR2 FQNNGV. This CDR3 contains 15 residues. V lost 0 bases to trimming and J lost 2 bases; unmatched junction nucleotides: 3. CDR3 sequence (DNA): TGTGCCAGCAGCTTAGACGGGAGGTTACAAGAGACCCAGTACTTC. This sequence encodes CASSLDGRLQETQYF. Full variable domain (rest looked up from reference TRBV11-2 and TRBJ2-5): EAGVAQSPRYKIIEKRQSVAFWCNPISGHATLYWYQQILGQGPKLLIQFQNNGVVDDSQLPKDRFSAERLKGVDSTLKIQPAKLEDSAVYLCASSLDGRLQETQYFGPGTRLLVL.

The chain couples TRBV7-2 to TRBJ2-3; 8 nucleotides align to TRBD2. The germline V gene encodes CDR1 SGHTA and CDR2 FQGNSA. This CDR3 is built from 16 residues. Germline trimming cut 2 bases from V and 3 bases from J; bases unmatched to any gene: 7. The CDR3 protein is CASSLKTGTRTDTQYF. CDR3 DNA: TGTGCCAGCAGCTTAAAAACCGGGACTAGAACAGATACGCAGTATTTT.

The chain links TRBV9 to TRBJ2-7; 10 nucleotides line up with TRBD1. V dropped 4 bases and J dropped 4; count of bases not matched to a gene: 5. Germline assignment: CDR1 SGDLS and CDR2 YYNGEE. This CDR3 contains 14 residues. CDR3 coding DNA: TGTGCCAGCAGCCCCGGACAGGGGGGGTACGAGCAGTACGTC. Translated: CASSPGQGGYEQYV.

The V call is TRBV28, the J call TRBJ2-7; the D is unclear. CDR1 is MDHEN, CDR2 SYDVKM, per germline. V shed 3 bases and J shed 2 bases, with 17 bases lying between them. The CDR3 is 16 residues long. The CDR3 nucleotides read TGTGCCAGCAGTTTCGCCGTATCGGGTGAACCCTACGAGCAGTACTTC. Its translation: CASSFAVSGEPYEQYF.

V gene TRBV11-2 combines with J gene TRBJ2-1; no firm D call. The V gene's germline CDR1 is SGHAT and CDR2 FQNNGV. Trimming removed 5 bases from V and 4 bases from J, with 21 bases in between. This CDR3 is built from 17 residues. CDR3 residues: CASSQEFPVFGYNEQFF. For the CDR3, the DNA is TGTGCCAGCAGCCAAGAATTCCCGGTATTTGGTTACAATGAGCAGTTCTTC.

This clone was counted once. The J gene is TRBJ1-2, the V gene TRBV7-2; no clear D gene. The CDR3 has 13 residues. Germline values: CDR1 SGHTA, CDR2 FQGNSA. Trimming took off 5 bases at V and 9 bases at J, with 16 bases between the two ends. The CDR3 loop reads CASSTRALSSYTF. The CDR3 coding sequence is TGTGCCAGCAGCACTAGGGCCCTTTCTAGCTACACCTTC.

This chain joins TRBV5-4 and TRBJ2-7; D remains unclear. In germline, CDR1 is SGHNT, CDR2 YYREEE (reference sequence). The CDR3 spans 12 residues. Trimming removed 5 bases at V and 4 bases at J, with 10 bases between. The CDR3 here is CASSLVGYEQYF. DNA of the CDR3: TGTGCCAGCAGTCTTGTCGGGTACGAGCAGTACTTC.

This clone was observed a single time. The rearrangement joins TRBV11-3 to TRBJ1-2; 7 bases agree with TRBD1. Germline CDR1 is SGHNT and CDR2 is YENEEA. The CDR3 length is 14 residues. The ends lost 3 bases at V and 5 bases at J; junction bases unmatched: 6. The chain's CDR3 is CASSFGGGGYGYTF. CDR3 nucleotides: TGTGCCAGCAGCTTTGGAGGGGGCGGATATGGCTACACCTTC.

This chain uses TRBV29-1 with TRBJ2-2; 10 bases align to TRBD1. V shed 6 bases and J 6 bases; nucleotides not matched to a gene: 7. The CDR3 sequence is 14 residues long. The germline gives CDR1 SQVTM, CDR2 ANQGSEA. The CDR3 loop reads CSVKTGGASGELFF. CDR3 DNA: TGCAGCGTGAAGACAGGGGGCGCCTCCGGGGAGCTGTTTTTT.

This chain connects TRBV5-1 to TRBJ2-7; D is unclear. Germline V CDR1 and CDR2: SGHRS, YFSETQ. This CDR3 has 15 amino acids. V lost 0 bases and J lost 2, with 12 bases in between. The CDR3 DNA follows: TGCGCCAGCAGCTTGGACAGTGCCAGTCCCTACGAGCAGTACTTC. It encodes CASSLDSASPYEQYF.

In this sample, this clone turned up a few times. This chain links TRBV6-1 with TRBJ2-3, with a tentative D call TRBD1 (5 bases). The CDR3 runs to 14 residues. Germline values: CDR1 MNHNS, CDR2 SASEGT. The V end lost 10 bases, the J end lost 4 bases, and 18 bases lay between the germline ends. The CDR3 spells CATLSRQGADTQYF. The CDR3 nucleotides read TGTGCCACCCTCTCGAGGCAGGGCGCAGATACGCAGTATTTT.

The CDR3 here is CASSKRTGDSGNTIYF. CDR3 sequence (DNA): TGTGCCAGTAGTAAACGGACAGGGGACTCTGGAAACACCATATATTTT. The chain has TRBV19 and TRBJ1-3; 9 nucleotides agree with TRBD1. With 4 bases clipped from V and 0 bases from J, the junction kept 4 bases outside the gene matches. Germline loops: CDR1 LNHDA, CDR2 SQIVND (reference sequence). The CDR3 length is 16 residues.

The CDR3 spells CASSLTVRGRSYEQYF. CDR3 in DNA: TGTGCCAGCAGCTTAACGGTCAGGGGCCGTTCCTACGAGCAGTACTTC. The gene calls are TRBV11-2 and TRBJ2-7; a weak D match, TRBD1 (6 bases). Germline V gene sequence: CDR1 SGHAT, CDR2 FQNNGV. Trimming took off 2 bases at V and 1 base at J, with 15 bases between the two ends. CDR3 size: 16 residues.

The gene calls are TRBV5-1 and TRBJ2-7; 7 nucleotides agree with TRBD1. With V trimmed by 5 bases and J by 6 bases, 17 bases remained unmatched. The CDR3 is made up of 16 amino acids. CDR1 and CDR2 from the germline V gene are SGHRS and YFSETQ. The CDR3 is CASSSQPGTVTTEQYF. For the CDR3, the DNA is TGCGCCAGCAGTTCCCAACCGGGGACAGTGACGACCGAGCAGTACTTC.

J is TRBJ1-1 and V is TRBV29-1; D is unresolved. The germline V gene has CDR1 SQVTM and CDR2 ANQGSEA. The ends were cut back, 1 base at V and 10 bases at J, with 10 bases in the middle. CDR3 length: 11 residues. The CDR3 spells CSVEVGGLAFF. In nucleotides, the CDR3 is TGCAGCGTTGAAGTAGGAGGGTTAGCTTTCTTT.

V and J are TRBV19 and TRBJ2-7; TRBD2 might be the D (6 bases). Germline V gene sequence: CDR1 LNHDA, CDR2 SQIVND (reference sequence). This CDR3 spans 12 amino acids. V dropped 4 bases and J dropped 4 bases, with 8 bases sitting between them. The CDR3 spells CASSKTSYEQYF. The CDR3 region has the DNA TGTGCCAGTAGTAAGACTAGTTACGAGCAGTACTTC.

The DNA of the CDR3 is TGCAGCGTTGATTTGGGGCCAGAGACCCAGTACTTC. Amino acids: CSVDLGPETQYF. The rearrangement joins TRBV29-1 to TRBJ2-5, with D perhaps matching TRBD1 (5 bases). In germline, CDR1 is SQVTM, CDR2 ANQGSEA. V was cut by 3 bases and J by 4 bases, with 9 bases left in between. The CDR3 consists of 12 residues.

This rearrangement joins TRBV28 to TRBJ1-5, with D possibly being TRBD1 (6 bases). V lost 6 bases, J lost 2 bases, and 20 bases lay in between. Germline V gene lookup returns CDR1 MDHEN and CDR2 SYDVKM. The CDR3 has 17 residues. The CDR3 DNA follows: TGTGCCAGCAGCCAAAGGGTGGGGGGGCTTGGCAATCAGCCCCAGCATTTT. This encodes CASSQRVGGLGNQPQHF.

The genes are TRBV5-4 and TRBJ1-2; 8 nucleotides align to TRBD1. The germline CDR1 and CDR2 sequences are SGHNT and YYREEE (reference sequence). The junction had 13 bases not matched to a gene; V was cut back by 4 bases and J by 2 bases. There are 17 residues in the CDR3. This CDR3 reads CASSKAPGGEYNYGYTF. DNA for the CDR3: TGTGCCAGCAGCAAGGCCCCAGGGGGCGAGTACAACTATGGCTACACCTTC.

V usage is TRBV10-2 and J usage is TRBJ2-1, with 11 bases identical to TRBD2. CDR1 and CDR2 from the germline V gene are WSHSY and SAAADI. The trim removed 5 bases at V and 7 bases at J, leaving 19 bases unmatched. The CDR3 contains 19 residues. CDR3 DNA: TGCGCCAGCAGTCCTGCTGGGACTAGCGGAAGTCCGATGCGTAATGAGCAGTTCTTC. Protein sequence: CASSPAGTSGSPMRNEQFF.

This clone was picked up one time. The chain couples TRBV5-1 to TRBJ2-3; 11 bases map to TRBD2. Unmatched junction bases numbered 5, after V lost 6 bases and J lost 2 bases. Germline V CDR1 and CDR2: SGHRS, YFSETQ. CDR3 size: 15 residues. CDR3 nucleotides: TGCGCCAGCACCCGACTAGCGGGACTCACAGATACGCAGTATTTT. It is translated as CASTRLAGLTDTQYF.

The rearrangement links TRBV2 to TRBJ2-3; D call uncertain. V was trimmed by 11 bases and J by 4 bases, leaving 13 bases between them. In germline, CDR1 is SNHLY, CDR2 FYNNEI. CDR3 length: 12 amino acids. CDR3 protein: CALGVEADTQYF. The CDR3 DNA is TGTGCCCTTGGCGTTGAGGCAGATACGCAGTATTTT.

This chain joins TRBV28 and TRBJ1-2; TRBD1 matches at 8 bases. The CDR3 spans 16 residues. The germline V gene has CDR1 MDHEN and CDR2 SYDVKM. Losses at the gene ends were 7 bases for V and 1 base for J; bases not matched to a gene: 11. The CDR3 bases are TGTGCCAGCAAAGGAAAGGACAGGGCTTTTAACTATGGCTACACCTTC. Translation gives CASKGKDRAFNYGYTF.

In its sample, this clone was seen a few times. The chain joins TRBV5-1 to TRBJ2-6; 12 bases align to TRBD1. This CDR3 is 18 amino acids long. Trimming took 0 bases from V and 3 from J; bases not matched to a gene: 4. CDR1 SGHRS and CDR2 YFSETQ come from the germline V gene. CDR3 protein: CASSLVGQGALGANVLTF. The CDR3 DNA follows: TGCGCCAGCAGCTTGGTGGGACAGGGGGCGCTTGGGGCCAACGTCCTGACTTTC.

The chain couples TRBV5-5 to TRBJ2-7; 7 bases line up with TRBD2. This CDR3 spans 13 amino acids. Germline V gene data show CDR1 as SGHKS and CDR2 as YYEKEE (reference sequence). The J segment lost 1 base and the V segment lost 4 bases, leaving 2 bases of the junction unmatched. CDR3 nucleotides: TGTGCCAGCAGCGGGAGGGTTTCCTACGAGCAGTACTTC. As protein: CASSGRVSYEQYF.

This chain links TRBV5-6 with TRBJ2-4, with 9 bases matching TRBD1. The CDR3 extends over 16 amino acids. Germline CDR1 and CDR2: SGHDT and YYEEEE. The trim removed 0 bases at V and 7 bases at J, leaving 8 bases unmatched. The DNA for the CDR3 is TGTGCCAGCAGCTTGGAGGGGGGACAGGGTAGGAACATTCAGTACTTC. Residues: CASSLEGGQGRNIQYF.

The rearrangement joins TRBV10-3 to TRBJ2-2; TRBD2 might be the D (6 bases). The V gene lost 3 bases and the J gene lost 4 bases, with 21 bases spanning the gap. The CDR3 spans 18 residues. CDR1 and CDR2 (germline): ENHRY, SYGVKD. The CDR3 protein is CAISENGGSGRFTGELFF. CDR3 nucleotides: TGTGCCATCAGTGAAAACGGGGGTAGCGGCAGATTCACCGGGGAGCTGTTTTTT.

The rearrangement links TRBV18 to TRBJ2-2; possibly TRBD1 for D (6 bases). Deletions cut 3 bases from V and 0 bases from J, with 8 bases between. This CDR3 comprises 15 residues. The germline V gene has CDR1 KGHSH and CDR2 LQKENI. The CDR3 DNA sequence: TGTGCCAGCTCACCTGGACAGCCGAACACCGGGGAGCTGTTTTTT. Amino acid sequence: CASSPGQPNTGELFF.

J is TRBJ1-1 and V is TRBV10-3; 7 nucleotides align to TRBD1. Germline values: CDR1 ENHRY, CDR2 SYGVKD. The length of the CDR3 is 14 residues. V gave up 6 bases and J gave up 1 base; unmatched junction bases: 5. CDR3 nucleotides: TGTGCCATCAGAGGGACAGCAGAGAACACTGAAGCTTTCTTT. Translated, it gives CAIRGTAENTEAFF.